This record looks at one T cell receptor (beta chain) sequence and its context. What it binds is not known. This entry is derived from a study of T-cell memory formation after mild COVID-19. Regarding the study as a whole: CD4/CD8 balance held among clones contracting day 15 to 85, and later expanders leaned CD4+. CM and EM subsets held most contracting CD4+ clones; EMRA held CD8+ ones.

CDR1 is SGDLS, CDR2 YYNGEE, per germline. V gave up 2 bases and J gave up 5 bases, with 16 bases separating them. The CDR3 contains 15 residues. Constant-segment-primed 5'RACE gave TCR alpha and TCR beta cDNA libraries with sample barcodes and UMIs. MiXCR was run by TCRdb on the 5' RACE reads, yielding one entry per CDR3 protein. The sample shows roughly 310,000 distinct CDR3 sequences, less than 20% of them seen only once. The sequencing sample was made of PBMCs or a T cell subset sorted from them (not recorded which). V usage is TRBV9 and J usage is TRBJ1-1; D might be TRBD1 (6 bases). This TCR was recovered from a man between 18 and 35 years old who had mild COVID-19 (a few samples of this study predate the infection). Cell type and time point are not known. The CDR3 sequence is CASSVMGAEGTEAFF. The CDR3 DNA follows: TGTGCCAGCAGCGTGATGGGGGCTGAGGGAACTGAAGCTTTCTTT.